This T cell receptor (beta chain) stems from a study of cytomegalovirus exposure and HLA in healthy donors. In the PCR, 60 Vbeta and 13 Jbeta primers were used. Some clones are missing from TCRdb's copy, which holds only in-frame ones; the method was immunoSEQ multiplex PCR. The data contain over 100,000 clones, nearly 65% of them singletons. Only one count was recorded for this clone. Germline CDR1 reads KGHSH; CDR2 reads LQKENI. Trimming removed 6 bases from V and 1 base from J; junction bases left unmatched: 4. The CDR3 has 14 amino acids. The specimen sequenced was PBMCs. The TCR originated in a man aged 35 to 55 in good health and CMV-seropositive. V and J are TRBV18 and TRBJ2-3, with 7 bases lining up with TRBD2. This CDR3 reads CASSASGGTDTQYF. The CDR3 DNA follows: TGTGCCAGCTCCGCCAGCGGGGGCACAGATACGCAGTATTTT.